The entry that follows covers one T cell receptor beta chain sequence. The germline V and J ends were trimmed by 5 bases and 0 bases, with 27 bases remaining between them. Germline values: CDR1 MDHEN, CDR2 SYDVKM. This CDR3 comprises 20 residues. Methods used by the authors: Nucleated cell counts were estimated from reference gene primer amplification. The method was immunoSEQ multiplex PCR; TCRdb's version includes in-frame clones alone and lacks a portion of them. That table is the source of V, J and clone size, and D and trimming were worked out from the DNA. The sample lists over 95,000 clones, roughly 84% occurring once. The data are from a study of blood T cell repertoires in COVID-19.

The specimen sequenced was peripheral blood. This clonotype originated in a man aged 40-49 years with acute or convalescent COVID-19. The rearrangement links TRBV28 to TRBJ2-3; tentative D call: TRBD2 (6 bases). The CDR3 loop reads CASSQPLGGPFGTSTDTQYF. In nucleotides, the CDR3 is TGTGCCAGCAGTCAGCCCCTTGGAGGGCCGTTTGGGACTAGCACAGATACGCAGTATTTT.